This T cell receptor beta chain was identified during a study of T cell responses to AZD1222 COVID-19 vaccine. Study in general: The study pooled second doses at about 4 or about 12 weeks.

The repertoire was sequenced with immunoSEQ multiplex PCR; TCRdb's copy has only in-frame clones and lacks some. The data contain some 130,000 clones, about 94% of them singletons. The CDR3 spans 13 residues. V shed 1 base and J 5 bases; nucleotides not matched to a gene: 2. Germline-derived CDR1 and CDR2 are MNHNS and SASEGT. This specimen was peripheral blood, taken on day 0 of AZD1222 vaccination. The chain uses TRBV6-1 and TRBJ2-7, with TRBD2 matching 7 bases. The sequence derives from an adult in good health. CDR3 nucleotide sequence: TGTGCCAGCAGTGAAGGGGCGGGGGACGAGCAGTACTTC. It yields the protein CASSEGAGDEQYF.